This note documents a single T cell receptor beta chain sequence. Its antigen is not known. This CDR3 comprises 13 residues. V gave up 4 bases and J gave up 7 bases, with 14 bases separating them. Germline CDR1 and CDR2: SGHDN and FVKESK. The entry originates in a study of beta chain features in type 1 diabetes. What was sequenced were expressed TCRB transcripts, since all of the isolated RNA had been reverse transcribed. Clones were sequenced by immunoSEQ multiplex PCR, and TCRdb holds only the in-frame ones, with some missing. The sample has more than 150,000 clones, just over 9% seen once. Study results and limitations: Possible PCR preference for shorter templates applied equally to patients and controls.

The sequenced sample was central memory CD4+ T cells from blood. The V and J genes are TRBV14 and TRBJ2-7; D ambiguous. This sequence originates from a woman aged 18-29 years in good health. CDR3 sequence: CASSLLVSGEQYF. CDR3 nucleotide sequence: TGTGCCAGCAGCCTTCTAGTCTCGGGTGAGCAGTACTTC. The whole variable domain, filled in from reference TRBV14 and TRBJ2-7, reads EAGVTQFPSHSVIEKGQTVTLRCDPISGHDNLYWYRRVMGKEIKFLLHFVKESKQDESGMPNNRFLAERTGGTYSTLKVQPAELEDSGVYFCASSLLVSGEQYFGPGTRLTVT.